Presented here are 27 T cell receptor beta chains from one specimen sequenced in a study of T cell responses to AZD1222 COVID-19 vaccine. Some clones are missing from TCRdb's copy, which holds only in-frame ones; the method was immunoSEQ multiplex PCR. This repertoire shows roughly 200,000 clones, roughly 92% found once; its top ten account for 1.5% to 2%. Sequencing was performed on peripheral blood, taken 28 days after the second AZD1222 dose. The receptors here all came from an adult who received the AZD1222 COVID-19 vaccine.

The J gene is TRBJ2-2, the V gene TRBV29-1, with D maybe TRBD2 (5 bases). The V gene's germline CDR1 is SQVTM and CDR2 ANQGSEA. The V gene lost 4 bases and the J gene lost 3 bases, with 9 bases spanning the gap. This CDR3 region has 13 residues. The DNA for the CDR3 is TGCAGCGTTGTCGACGGGGACACCGGGGAGCTGTTTTTT. Amino acids: CSVVDGDTGELFF.

The J gene is TRBJ2-7, the V gene TRBV6-5; 7 bases are shared with TRBD2. The CDR3 has 14 residues. Germline CDR1 reads MNHEY; CDR2 reads SVGAGI. The trim removed 4 bases at V and 6 bases at J, leaving 9 bases unmatched. The CDR3 coding sequence is TGTGCCAGCAGTTCACCGGGGGGAACTGGCGAGCAGTACTTC. It specifies CASSSPGGTGEQYF.

The chain employs TRBV6-5 and TRBJ2-1; D possibly corresponds to TRBD1 (5 bases). The CDR3 is made up of 15 amino acids. Trimming shortened V by 2 bases and J by 3 bases, and 11 bases separated the two germline ends. Germline values: CDR1 MNHEY, CDR2 SVGAGI. The DNA for the CDR3 is TGTGCCAGCAGTTACCAGGGTGATGGCTACAATGAGCAGTTCTTC. It is translated as CASSYQGDGYNEQFF.

This clone was recorded a few times. V usage is TRBV29-1 and J usage is TRBJ2-7; 8 bases map to TRBD1. The CDR3 sequence is 15 residues long. J was trimmed by 5 bases and V by 3 bases; bases with no gene match: 12. Germline lookup yields CDR1 SQVTM and CDR2 ANQGSEA. Written as DNA, the CDR3 is TGCAGCGTTGAGGGCCCGGGACAGGAGAGACACGAGCAGTACTTC. Protein: CSVEGPGQERHEQYF.

The J gene is TRBJ1-5, the V gene TRBV28; D is unclear. The V gene lost 2 bases and the J gene lost 6 bases, with 14 bases spanning the gap. This CDR3 region has 15 residues. Looked up from germline, CDR1 is MDHEN and CDR2 is SYDVKM. The CDR3: CASSLRLGLGQPQHF. DNA of the CDR3: TGTGCCAGCAGTTTACGACTCGGGCTGGGTCAGCCCCAGCATTTT.

J is TRBJ2-7 and V is TRBV10-2; the match to TRBD2 covers 10 bases. Losses at the gene ends were 3 bases for V and 6 bases for J; bases not matched to a gene: 5. Looked up from germline, CDR1 is WSHSY and CDR2 is SAAADI. The length of the CDR3 is 14 residues. The CDR3 coding sequence is TGCGCCAGCAGTGATGGGCTAGCGGGAGTCGAGCAGTACTTC. Its translation: CASSDGLAGVEQYF.

The rearrangement joins TRBV4-1 to TRBJ1-2; TRBD1 matches at 8 bases. Trimming cost V 6 bases and J 2 bases; bases outside gene matches: 5. Germline lookup yields CDR1 MGHRA and CDR2 YSYEKL. This CDR3 spans 14 amino acids. For the CDR3, the DNA is TGCGCCAGCAGGCATCAGGGGGCGAACTATGGCTACACCTTC. Amino acid sequence: CASRHQGANYGYTF.

The J gene is TRBJ1-5, the V gene TRBV19; D unclear. V lost 3 bases to trimming and J lost 7 bases, with 19 bases between them. The CDR3 totals 16 residues. Germline V gene data show CDR1 as LNHDA and CDR2 as SQIVND (reference sequence). The CDR3 spells CASSMENMGWRQPQHF. The CDR3 bases are TGTGCCAGTAGTATGGAAAATATGGGGTGGCGGCAGCCCCAGCATTTT.

The rearrangement links TRBV4-2 to TRBJ2-7; D remains ambiguous. The CDR3 extends over 14 amino acids. CDR1 and CDR2 from the germline V gene are LGHNA and YNFKEQ. V lost 4 bases and J lost 0, with 10 bases in between. This CDR3 reads CASSLGPTSYEQYF. The CDR3 region has the DNA TGTGCCAGCAGCCTGGGTCCTACCTCCTACGAGCAGTACTTC.

V is TRBV6-2 or TRBV6-3 and J is TRBJ2-6; D ambiguous. Germline lookup yields CDR1 MNHEY and CDR2 SVGEGT. The length of the CDR3 is 15 residues. The V and J ends lost 6 bases and 0 bases respectively, with 9 bases between them. Here the CDR3 DNA reads TGTGCCAGCAGCCTTACTATCTCTGGGGCCAACGTCCTGACTTTC. As protein: CASSLTISGANVLTF.

This rearrangement joins TRBV19 to TRBJ1-2; D is possibly TRBD1 (6 bases). The CDR3 length is 15 residues. CDR1 is LNHDA, CDR2 SQIVND, per germline (reference sequence). V was trimmed by 6 bases and J by 2 bases, leaving 16 bases between them. CDR3 nucleotides: TGTGCCAGTAGGGGATCGGACAGTGCAAACTATGGCTACACCTTC. Protein product: CASRGSDSANYGYTF.

The CDR3 bases are TGTGCCAGCAGCGTAGCGGCTAGCGGGTTGTACAATGAGCAGTTCTTC. Translating gives CASSVAASGLYNEQFF. The chain joins TRBV9 to TRBJ2-1; 8 bases are a match to TRBD2. Unmatched junction bases numbered 6, after V lost 0 bases and J lost 4 bases. CDR1 is SGDLS, CDR2 YYNGEE, per germline. CDR3 length equals 16 residues. Full variable domain (remainder filled in from reference TRBV9 and TRBJ2-1): DSGVTQTPKHLITATGQRVTLRCSPRSGDLSVYWYQQSLDQGLQFLIQYYNGEERAKGNILERFSAQQFPDLHSELNLSSLELGDSALYFCASSVAASGLYNEQFFGPGTRLTVL.

The J gene is TRBJ2-3, the V gene TRBV24-1; 11 bases are shared with TRBD2. This CDR3 contains 16 residues. The germline V gene has CDR1 KGHDR and CDR2 SFDVKD. With 3 bases clipped from V and 1 base from J, the junction kept 2 bases outside the gene matches. The CDR3 nucleotides are TGTGCCACCAGTGATGGGACTAGCGGAGGCACAGATACGCAGTATTTT. Encoded protein: CATSDGTSGGTDTQYF.

The chain has TRBV27 and TRBJ2-3; tentatively, D is TRBD2 (6 bases). V lost 6 bases and J 4 bases, leaving 14 bases between the germline ends. Germline CDR1 and CDR2: MNHEY and SMNVEV (reference sequence). The CDR3 consists of 14 residues. CDR3 sequence reads: CASSPREWADTQYF. The CDR3 region has the DNA TGTGCCAGCAGCCCTCGGGAGTGGGCAGATACGCAGTATTTT.

The count of this clone is one. The chain recombines TRBV19 with TRBJ1-4; 9 positions agree with TRBD1. CDR3 length equals 17 residues. The V gene end was trimmed by 5 bases and the J gene end by 1 base; junction bases not matched to a gene: 8. Germline V gives CDR1 LNHDA, CDR2 SQIVND (reference sequence). The CDR3 loop reads CASSSPDRGKTNEKLFF. CDR3 sequence (DNA): TGTGCCAGTAGTTCACCCGACAGGGGGAAAACTAATGAAAAACTGTTTTTT. Together with reference TRBV19 and TRBJ1-4, the CDR3 gives the full variable domain: DGGITQSPKYLFRKEGQNVTLSCEQNLNHDAMYWYRQDPGQGLRLIYYSQIVNDFQKGDIAEGYSVSREKKESFPLTVTSAQKNPTAFYLCASSSPDRGKTNEKLFFGSGTQLSVL.

The chain recombines TRBV18 with TRBJ2-6; the D is unclear. Germline V gives CDR1 KGHSH, CDR2 LQKENI. The germline V and J ends were trimmed by 3 bases and 0 bases, with 6 bases remaining between them. This CDR3 contains 15 residues. The CDR3 DNA is TGTGCCAGCTCACCGACGGGCTCTGGGGCCAACGTCCTGACTTTC. Its translation: CASSPTGSGANVLTF.

The V and J genes are TRBV19 and TRBJ1-3, with a possible D match to TRBD1 (6 bases). Trimming took 1 base from V and 0 from J, leaving 13 bases between them. The CDR3 is made up of 17 amino acids. Looked up from germline, CDR1 is LNHDA and CDR2 is SQIVND (reference sequence). Written as DNA, the CDR3 is TGTGCCAGTAGTATAGTTTGGGACACCTACTCTGGAAACACCATATATTTT. This codes for CASSIVWDTYSGNTIYF.

V is TRBV7-9 and J is TRBJ2-1; D may be TRBD2 (6 bases). Germline V gives CDR1 SEHNR, CDR2 FQNEAQ (reference sequence). V lost 5 bases, J lost 3 bases, and 11 bases lay in between. The CDR3 loop spans 14 amino acids. Here the CDR3 reads CASSRGNLYNEQFF. The CDR3 DNA reads as TGTGCCAGCAGCCGCGGGAACCTCTACAATGAGCAGTTCTTC. The full variable domain, its missing parts supplied by reference TRBV7-9 and TRBJ2-1, is DTGVSQNPRHKITKRGQNVTFRCDPISEHNRLYWYRQTLGQGPEFLTYFQNEAQLEKSRLLSDRFSAERPKGSFSTLEIQRTEQGDSAMYLCASSRGNLYNEQFFGPGTRLTVL.

V gene TRBV19 combines with J gene TRBJ1-3, with unresolved D. Germline CDR1 reads LNHDA; CDR2 reads SQIVND (reference sequence). The CDR3 loop spans 16 amino acids. Trimming stripped 0 bases from V and 4 bases from J, with 13 bases between. CDR3 DNA sequence: TGTGCCAGTAGTATAGAACGCCCGGTGGGGGGAAACACCATATATTTT. Protein product: CASSIERPVGGNTIYF.

V and J are TRBV6-1 and TRBJ2-4, with D possibly matching TRBD2 (6 bases). Trimming removed 3 bases from V and 9 bases from J, with 15 bases in between. Germline V lookup: CDR1 MNHNS, CDR2 SASEGT. The CDR3 is made up of 14 amino acids. CDR3 in DNA: TGTGCCAGCAGTGAGAGCCGACTAGGCGGCATTCAGTACTTC. This codes for CASSESRLGGIQYF.

The CDR3 reads CASSLGSYNSPLHF. The CDR3 DNA reads TGCGCCAGCAGCCTTGGCTCCTATAATTCACCCCTCCACTTT. This rearrangement joins TRBV5-1 to TRBJ1-6, with D unclear. CDR1 is SGHRS, CDR2 YFSETQ, per germline. The CDR3 totals 14 residues. V dropped 4 bases and J dropped 0 bases, with 5 bases sitting between them. Looking up the rest from reference TRBV5-1 and TRBJ1-6 gives the full variable domain: KAGVTQTPRYLIKTRGQQVTLSCSPISGHRSVSWYQQTPGQGLQFLFEYFSETQRNKGNFPGRFSGRQFSNSRSEMNVSTLELGDSALYLCASSLGSYNSPLHFGNGTRLTVT.

V and J are TRBV4-3 and TRBJ2-3; D gene uncertain. Looked up from germline, CDR1 is LGHNA and CDR2 is YSLEER. The CDR3 has 15 residues. Deletions cut 0 bases from V and 2 bases from J, with 9 bases between. The CDR3 DNA is TGCGCCAGCAGCCAAGACGGGCGTTCCACAGATACGCAGTATTTT. Translating gives CASSQDGRSTDTQYF.

This chain connects TRBV7-3 to TRBJ2-1, with D possibly being TRBD2 (6 bases). The CDR3 runs to 15 residues. Trimming took off 3 bases at V and 0 bases at J, with 9 bases between the two ends. Germline V lookup: CDR1 SGHTA, CDR2 FQGTGA. In DNA form, the CDR3 reads TGTGCCAGCAGCTTTGGGGGGAGCTCCTACAATGAGCAGTTCTTC. Protein sequence: CASSFGGSSYNEQFF.

The gene calls are TRBV6-1 and TRBJ1-4; D not resolved. The CDR3 is 15 amino acids. The V and J ends lost 0 bases and 3 bases respectively, with 8 bases between them. CDR1 is MNHNS, CDR2 SASEGT, per germline. Here the CDR3 reads CASSEAGTANEKLFF. In nucleotides, the CDR3 is TGTGCCAGCAGTGAAGCTGGTACAGCTAATGAAAAACTGTTTTTT.

This rearrangement joins TRBV4-2 to TRBJ1-1, with a possible D match to TRBD1 (6 bases). There are 16 residues in the CDR3. The germline CDR1 and CDR2 sequences are LGHNA and YNFKEQ. Between the trimmed V and J ends, which lost 1 base and 0 bases, there was a span of 12 bases. In nucleotides, the CDR3 is TGTGCCAGCAGCCAAGTTCCAGGGGACATGAACACTGAAGCTTTCTTT. Amino acid sequence: CASSQVPGDMNTEAFF.

The V call is TRBV6-2 or TRBV6-3, the J call TRBJ1-2; 7 bases match TRBD1. Germline values: CDR1 MNHEY, CDR2 SVGEGT. Trimming cost V 6 bases and J 6 bases; bases outside gene matches: 4. The CDR3 runs to 12 residues. CDR3 amino acids: CASSRGKDGYTF. CDR3 in DNA: TGTGCCAGCAGCAGGGGGAAGGATGGCTACACCTTC.

V and J are TRBV18 and TRBJ1-2, with TRBD1 identical over 8 bases. The length of the CDR3 is 13 residues. CDR1 and CDR2 (germline): KGHSH, LQKENI. Germline trimming cut 3 bases from V and 5 bases from J; bases unmatched to any gene: 2. CDR3 coding DNA: TGTGCCAGCTCACCGGGGACAGGATATGGCTACACCTTC. This encodes CASSPGTGYGYTF.